These 8 T cell receptor beta chains were all obtained from the same sample, sequenced in a study of blood T cells in healthy people across ages. Then a second PCR, running roughly 7 to 11 cycles, was carried out with a sample-barcoded 5' primer and a J-beta primer mix. TCRdb re-called the 5' RACE reads through MiXCR, storing one row per CDR3 protein. The table has about 830,000 distinct CDR3 sequences, approximately 67% seen once. The sequenced material came from blood. These receptors all stem from a man aged 25-45 years in good health.

This sequence joins TRBV6-5 and TRBJ2-7; perhaps TRBD1 as D (7 bases). Deletions cut 6 bases from V and 6 bases from J, with 15 bases between. The CDR3 is 13 residues long. Germline loops: CDR1 MNHEY, CDR2 SVGAGI. CDR3 sequence (DNA): TGTGCCAGCAGGCAAGCTCAGGGGGGCGAGCAGTACTTC. Translating it yields CASRQAQGGEQYF.

The V call is TRBV15, the J call TRBJ2-6, with D hard to call. The V gene lost 5 bases and the J gene lost 2 bases, with 10 bases spanning the gap. CDR3 length equals 15 residues. Germline assignment: CDR1 LNHNV and CDR2 YYDKDF (reference sequence). The CDR3 is CATSPLQPGANVLTF. The CDR3 nucleotides are TGTGCCACCAGCCCACTCCAGCCTGGGGCCAACGTCCTGACTTTC.

The chain recombines TRBV20-1 with TRBJ2-7; D remains unclear. Per the germline V gene, CDR1 is DFQATT and CDR2 is SNEGSKA (reference sequence). V lost 2 bases, J lost 0 bases, and 11 bases lay in between. The CDR3 contains 14 residues. Written as DNA, the CDR3 is TGCAGTGCTAGATCTACAAGGAGCTCCTACGAGCAGTACTTC. This codes for CSARSTRSSYEQYF.

The chain has TRBV12-3 or TRBV12-4 and TRBJ1-2, with unresolved D. Trimming pared 7 bases from V and 2 bases from J, leaving 17 bases between. This CDR3 is 15 amino acids long. The CDR3 here is CASTQTGRVNYGYTF. Here the CDR3 DNA reads TGTGCCAGCACCCAAACGGGCCGAGTCAACTATGGCTACACCTTC.

V gene TRBV27 combines with J gene TRBJ2-3; TRBD1 matches 7 bases. V lost 5 bases to trimming and J lost 1 base; unmatched junction nucleotides: 12. The CDR3 spans 17 residues. The V gene's germline CDR1 is MNHEY and CDR2 SMNVEV (reference sequence). In DNA form, the CDR3 reads TGTGCCAGCAGTCCGCTCGGGACAGCACCACGCACAGATACGCAGTATTTT. Translated, it gives CASSPLGTAPRTDTQYF.

The chain recombines TRBV4-1 with TRBJ2-1; 10 bases match TRBD2. The CDR3 runs to 17 residues. V shed 0 bases and J 2 bases; nucleotides not matched to a gene: 4. CDR1 and CDR2 (germline): MGHRA, YSYEKL. The CDR3 loop reads CASSQEPAGGAYNEQFF. DNA of the CDR3: TGCGCCAGCAGCCAAGAACCAGCGGGGGGGGCCTACAATGAGCAGTTCTTC.

This clonotype was observed a handful of times. The chain combines TRBV7-9 with TRBJ2-7, with D perhaps TRBD1 (6 bases). CDR3 length equals 13 residues. Looked up from germline, CDR1 is SEHNR and CDR2 is FQNEAQ (reference sequence). V was shortened by 7 bases and J by 5 bases, with 15 bases between the two germline ends. The CDR3 DNA is TGTGCCAGCACGAACAGGGAGAGGAACGAGCAGTACTTC. This translates into CASTNRERNEQYF.

The chain links TRBV20-1 to TRBJ1-2; perhaps TRBD1 as D (6 bases). V shed 0 bases and J shed 0 bases, with 23 bases lying between them. Germline V CDR1 and CDR2: DFQATT, SNEGSKA (reference sequence). This CDR3 is 19 amino acids long. CDR3 protein: CSARDLLRDTTTPNYGYTF. The CDR3 coding sequence is TGCAGTGCTAGAGACCTACTCCGGGACACAACAACCCCTAACTATGGCTACACCTTC.